This T cell receptor (beta chain) derives from a study of cytomegalovirus exposure and HLA in healthy donors (dated by TCRdb to about 2017). A note on the overall study: An earlier analysis of roughly 610 of the donors reported 276 Gb of sequence data and 95 million to 120 million unique TCR beta sequences obtained from roughly 180 million T cells. To study patterns of TCR occurrence, a later analysis re-analyzed previously published TCR beta repertoires from 550 to 800 donors and added high-resolution HLA genotyping. In a later genetic analysis, genome-wide SNP genotypes for about 55% of the 666 donors were used, and that subset was treated as a discovery cohort. All discovery cohort repertoires had been generated on a single sequencing platform. On average, roughly 250,000 unique TCR beta nucleotide sequences were sequenced per donor among 398 genotyped donors of the cohort, with 15% to 20% of those sequences being non-productive. About 320 gigabases of sequencing data and 70 million to 100 million unique TCR sequences were included in an early release covering roughly 700 HLA-typed donors. The T cell repertoires of under 750 subjects were profiled by immunosequencing and related to cytomegalovirus serostatus. Alongside the repertoire data, information on donor age, sex, ethnicity and CMV serostatus was compiled. The number of typed donors differed by locus: 629-630 for A, B, C, DRB1 and DQB1; some 500 for DQA1; approximately 600 for DPA1; and roughly 470 for DPB1. Because of strong linkage in the cohort, roughly five DR-DQ haplotypes were treated as single units for association and clustering. Both class I and class II loci were covered by HLA typing, at four-digit resolution. Besides the first cohort of approximately 670 subjects, a separate validation cohort made up of around 120 different subjects was used. The study combined high-throughput TCR immunosequencing, statistical association of individual TCRs with disease status, and machine learning to predict cytomegalovirus infection status. In the later analysis, no new phenotypic data were used to find candidate immune exposures; instead, reliance was placed on TCR beta sequences and their occurrence across donors. To decide whether each TCR beta V gene segment behaved as functional or pseudogenic, an earlier analysis of approximately 590 of the donors relied on high-throughput TCR beta sequencing. Of the roughly 400 genotyped donors, approximately 83% fell in the genetic ancestry cluster associated with self-reported Caucasian donors. The aim of the study was to test whether cataloging public T cell receptors could identify signatures of past pathogen exposure. The investigation overall reported the following: An association between a missense DCLRE1C variant and V-gene and J-gene trimming of TCR beta chains was found in a later genetic analysis and replicated in an independent cohort. A group of highly shared sequence variants was considered likely to be a technical artifact of the sequencing pipeline. The study gave a list of 150 to 200 TCR beta chains associated with cytomegalovirus. Compared with equally common non-associated chains, HLA-associated TCR beta chains in a later analysis were more clonally expanded and had lower generation probabilities. In an earlier analysis of some 500 of the donors, most TCR beta V segments were observed in productive rearrangements about 87% or about 30% of the time, broadly matching IMGT annotations. The presence/absence analyses assumed that sequencing depth was roughly uniform across donors, and that assumption may not be true. Correlated functional status among segregating V segments might reflect linkage disequilibrium, but an unknown experimental factor could not be ruled out. In both the original and validation cohorts, the classifier was reported to diagnose cytomegalovirus status with high specificity and sensitivity. A further reported finding was that TCR beta sequences accurately predicted the HLA-A and HLA-B alleles for most subjects in the first cohort. In a later analysis, some 17,000 TCR beta sequences were associated with specific HLA alleles at a false discovery rate of 0.05. Because counts were too low, under 20 rarely observed V segments, including chromosome 9 orphons, were left out of the earlier analysis of 587 of the donors. In vitro tests confirmed that a few of the cytomegalovirus-associated TCR beta chains recognize cytomegalovirus antigens. Several of the top co-occurrence clusters appeared to be linked to parvovirus B19, influenza, CMV and Epstein-Barr virus, according to a later analysis. A later genetic analysis reported fewer N-insertions in productive TCRs among donors in an Asian-associated ancestry cluster than the roughly 620-donor mean. Some IMGT-functional V segments, including TRBV6-2 and TRBV6-3, could not be told apart with the 87-base-pair reads, so those segments were excluded. This cohort had only TCR beta chains sequenced, and the lack of alpha or paired-chain data limited which features could be detected. When HLA alleles, especially DR and DQ, strongly co-occurred, TCR associations were difficult to assign to individual alleles. Most CMV-associated TCR beta chains appeared to be HLA-restricted in a later analysis, and the HLA associations seemed to be driven largely by CMV exposure. HLA typing was unavailable for some donors at each locus, so association tests used only the typed subset. While some public TCRs were present in many individuals, most TCR sequences turned up only very rarely across donors. According to a later analysis, TCR association rates differed among HLA loci, with DRB1 alleles showing the most associated TCRs and HLA-C alleles showing the fewest. The authors suggested that the approach could potentially be generalized to other disease states and immunological phenotypes. The only immune exposure information available for the cohort was CMV serostatus.

Details on this clone: Its target antigen remains unknown. No qualities accompany the bases; no much larger clone lies one base away.

In total, 500 to 700 healthy bone marrow donors made up the cohort. Cohort members were all nominally healthy when sampled, although unrecorded immune exposures were likely present. The donor was CMV seronegative and belonged to the group of over 350 seronegative cohort members. A peripheral blood sample was provided by each donor, and peripheral blood mononuclear cells were used for TCR beta sequencing. Genomic DNA extraction from the blood cell samples was performed with the Qiagen DNeasy Blood Extraction Kit. Libraries came from the immunoSEQ multiplex PCR assay. For the multiplex PCR, a mixture combining 60 forward primers for TCR Vbeta segments and 13 reverse primers for TCR Jbeta segments was used. Amplification of the CDR3 region of rearranged TCR beta genes was performed with a multiplex PCR assay on genomic DNA. The Illumina HiSeq System was used to sequence the amplified TCR beta libraries as 87-base-pair reads. Under the source paper's analysis protocol: In a later analysis, tens of millions of unique TCR beta chains were counted across the roughly 700 repertoires, and roughly 9.9 million of these chains were shared by at least two donors. To remove PCR and sequencing errors, raw reads were error-corrected and collapsed into unique sequences using a nearest-neighbor algorithm that merged closely related sequences. V, D and J gene segments were assigned by aligning CDR3 sequences to IMGT reference sequences. For a sequence to be retained, at least a six-nucleotide match to both a V gene segment and a J gene segment was required. A rearrangement was called productive if the CDR3 had no stop codons and remained in frame with V and J, and every other rearrangement was called non-productive. CDR3 was defined according to IMGT convention as the region running from the second conserved V-encoded cysteine to the conserved J-encoded phenylalanine. Sequences without an unambiguous match to a single V gene segment were excluded from the earlier analysis of about 630 of the donors. In an earlier analysis of 587 of the donors, V segments were called functional above 56.7% productive rearrangements and were called segregating when the between-donor standard deviation exceeded 5%. A statistical classification framework was built to diagnose cytomegalovirus status from the catalog of TCR beta chain sequences. A later analysis assigned V and J genes by comparing TCR nucleotide sequences with IMGT/GENE-DB human TR gene sequences. Using the TCRdist pipeline, a later analysis assigned CDR3 sequences along with most-parsimonious VDJ recombination scenarios. In a later analysis, each TCR beta chain was defined by its CDR3 amino acid sequence together with its V-gene family, and reads lacking a unique V-gene family were excluded. As a way to deal with suspected cross-contamination and a sequencing artifact, a later analysis dropped roughly 600 nucleotide sequences that were highly shared and had low generation probability. In a later analysis, a clonal expansion index for each public chain was calculated from normalized within-repertoire ranks of inferred template counts. In a later analysis, generation probabilities were computed with a VDJ recombination model fitted to out-of-frame rearrangements, and the resulting probabilities were checked against IGoR. A later analysis scored TCR-TCR, TCR-HLA and TCR-CMV co-occurrence with hypergeometric tests, applying a repertoire-size bias correction to TCR pairs. In a later analysis, false discovery rates were estimated by permuting HLA or CMV assignments 20 times. In a later analysis, co-occurring TCRs were grouped using DBSCAN, with TCRdist sequence similarity added in when clustering inside HLA-allele-positive subsets. Repertoires with fewer than 30,000 or more than 120,000 public chains, plus five repertoires with anomalous nucleotide sharing, were excluded from co-occurrence clustering. TCRdb carries this immuneACCESS record with in-frame sequences only. Its versions omit some clonotypes, under half of them owing to an unresolved V gene in the studies checked, with the rest unexplained. The DNA gave D and trimming, while V, J and clone size come from that table. In this sample the table shows about 110,000 clones, more than 70% of which occur a single time. The biggest ten clones account for 2% to 2.5% of the sample.

The CDR3 spans 14 residues, from the cysteine through the phenylalanine. Of the read, only the CDR3 DNA is kept; its 42 bases are in frame from base 1. CDR1 and CDR2, per the germline V gene (reference sequence), are SGHNT and YYREEE. Clipping removes 3 bases from V and 7 bases from J, with 7 as the unmatched junction base count. This TCR came from a man aged 35 to 55 in good health and CMV-seronegative. Input material: PBMCs. The sequence links TRBV5-4 to TRBJ2-7, and 10 junctional nucleotides match TRBD1. The CDR3 region: CASSSGDRGGEQYF. The nucleotide sequence is given as TGTGCCAGCAGCTCAGGGGACAGGGGAGGGGAGCAGTACTTC.